One sample yielded the 17 T cell receptor beta chains listed below, sequenced in a study of blood T cell repertoires in COVID-19. The data were produced by immunoSEQ multiplex PCR, yet TCRdb's version contains in-frame clones alone and is incomplete. The sample records about 200,000 clones, approximately 82% being singletons. The sequencing input was peripheral blood. The receptor set was obtained from a man aged 45-65 years with active or convalescent COVID-19.

The chain has TRBV19 and TRBJ1-2; D is uncertain. Germline values: CDR1 LNHDA, CDR2 SQIVND (reference sequence). The CDR3 is 13 residues long. V dropped 3 bases and J dropped 5 bases, with 10 bases sitting between them. The CDR3 DNA reads as TGTGCCAGTAGTATTTTCCGGAGATATGGCTACACCTTC. It yields the protein CASSIFRRYGYTF.

This chain connects TRBV7-2 to TRBJ2-1; 8 bases align to TRBD1. This CDR3 has 15 amino acids. Germline V lookup: CDR1 SGHTA, CDR2 FQGNSA. The ends lost 3 bases at V and 2 bases at J; junction bases unmatched: 3. CDR3 region: CASSFDRGAYNEQFF. Here the CDR3 DNA reads TGTGCCAGCAGCTTTGACAGGGGTGCCTACAATGAGCAGTTCTTC.

This sequence joins TRBV11-2 and TRBJ2-5; 15 nucleotides line up with TRBD2. Germline trimming cut 4 bases from V and 2 bases from J; bases unmatched to any gene: 8. This CDR3 is built from 18 residues. The V gene's germline CDR1 is SGHAT and CDR2 FQNNGV. CDR3 protein: CASSSGTSGGTLQETQYF. CDR3 bases: TGTGCCAGCAGCTCAGGGACTAGCGGGGGGACCCTTCAAGAGACCCAGTACTTC.

The V and J genes are TRBV18 and TRBJ2-7; 8 bases fit TRBD2. The ends lost 1 base at V and 3 bases at J; junction bases unmatched: 8. Per germline, CDR1 KGHSH and CDR2 LQKENI. The CDR3 spans 16 residues. CDR3 sequence (DNA): TGTGCCAGCTCACCACAGGGTACTAGCGGCTACTACGAGCAGTACTTC. Translated, it gives CASSPQGTSGYYEQYF.

This clone was observed once. The chain is built from TRBV28 and TRBJ2-4; 7 bases agree with TRBD1. Losses at the gene ends were 6 bases for V and 3 bases for J; bases not matched to a gene: 8. The germline gives CDR1 MDHEN, CDR2 SYDVKM. The CDR3 spans 15 residues. The CDR3 DNA reads TGTGCCAGCAGACTTACCAGGGGGATCAAAAACATTCAGTACTTC. Amino acids: CASRLTRGIKNIQYF.

This clone is a singleton in its sample. The chain is built from TRBV19 and TRBJ1-5, with D maybe TRBD1 (5 bases). The CDR3 totals 14 residues. Trimming took off 1 base at V and 2 bases at J, with 6 bases between the two ends. Germline CDR1 reads LNHDA; CDR2 reads SQIVND (reference sequence). The CDR3: CASSIAGGNQPQHF. CDR3 sequence (DNA): TGTGCCAGTAGTATAGCGGGGGGCAATCAGCCCCAGCATTTT.

The chain couples TRBV4-2 to TRBJ1-1; TRBD1 might be the D (5 bases). Germline V lookup: CDR1 LGHNA, CDR2 YNFKEQ. The ends were cut back, 1 base at V and 6 bases at J, with 15 bases in the middle. The CDR3 loop spans 15 amino acids. CDR3 amino acids: CASSQGPGGMAEAFF. The CDR3 DNA reads as TGTGCCAGCAGCCAAGGCCCCGGGGGGATGGCTGAAGCTTTCTTT.

This sequence joins TRBV7-8 and TRBJ2-1; 14 nucleotides align to TRBD2. V shed 4 bases and J 10 bases; nucleotides not matched to a gene: 9. The CDR3 contains 16 residues. Looked up from germline, CDR1 is SGHVS and CDR2 is FQNEAQ. CDR3 coding DNA: TGTGCCAGCAGCTCGGCTCGACTAGCGGGAGGGAGCGAGCAGTTCTTC. Translating it yields CASSSARLAGGSEQFF.

This chain links TRBV5-8 with TRBJ2-3, with 14 bases matching TRBD2. V was pared by 9 bases and J by 4 bases, with 4 bases of the junction left unmatched. Germline CDR1 is SGHTS and CDR2 is YDEGEE. CDR3 length: 14 residues. The CDR3: CATRLAGGPDTQYF. The CDR3 coding sequence is TGTGCCACAAGACTAGCGGGGGGGCCAGATACGCAGTATTTT.

V usage is TRBV7-9 and J usage is TRBJ2-2; 10 nucleotides align to TRBD1. Trimming at V came to 5 bases and at J to 4 bases, leaving 7 bases not matched to a gene. CDR3 length: 16 amino acids. Germline V lookup: CDR1 SEHNR, CDR2 FQNEAQ (reference sequence). The DNA for the CDR3 is TGTGCCAGCAGCCCGGGACAGGGGTTTACCACCGGGGAGCTGTTTTTT. Its translation is CASSPGQGFTTGELFF.

This clone was counted only a few times. The genes are TRBV10-3 and TRBJ2-6, with TRBD2 matching 10 bases. V shed 0 bases and J 4 bases; nucleotides not matched to a gene: 6. The CDR3 is 18 residues long. Germline V gene data show CDR1 as ENHRY and CDR2 as SYGVKD. DNA of the CDR3: TGTGCCATCAGTGAGTCTTGGCTAGCGGGAGCCGGGGCCAACGTCCTGACTTTC. Residues: CAISESWLAGAGANVLTF.

The V gene is TRBV24-1, the J gene TRBJ2-1, with 9 bases that match TRBD2. V shed 9 bases and J 5 bases; nucleotides not matched to a gene: 10. The CDR3 extends over 15 amino acids. Germline V gene data show CDR1 as KGHDR and CDR2 as SFDVKD. CDR3 sequence (DNA): TGTGCCACCGAAGGCGGGAGGGCCCAAGACAATGAGCAGTTCTTC. This codes for CATEGGRAQDNEQFF.

This sequence joins TRBV7-8 and TRBJ1-1, with D tentatively TRBD1 (6 bases). Looked up from germline, CDR1 is SGHVS and CDR2 is FQNEAQ. Trimming pared 6 bases from V and 1 base from J, leaving 9 bases between. The CDR3 length is 13 residues. This chain's CDR3 is CASSKQGNTEAFF. In DNA form, the CDR3 reads TGTGCCAGCAGTAAACAGGGGAACACTGAAGCTTTCTTT.

In its sample, this clone was seen once. The chain has TRBV11-2 and TRBJ2-2; perhaps TRBD1 as D (6 bases). From germline, CDR1 is SGHAT and CDR2 FQNNGV. Trimming took off 5 bases at V and 2 bases at J, with 15 bases between the two ends. The CDR3 has 16 amino acids. The CDR3 DNA reads TGTGCCAGCAGCCCCACCCAGGGGTTTAACACCGGGGAGCTGTTTTTT. It encodes CASSPTQGFNTGELFF.

V gene TRBV5-1 combines with J gene TRBJ2-5; D might be TRBD2 (5 bases). CDR3 length equals 16 residues. The V gene's germline CDR1 is SGHRS and CDR2 YFSETQ. The germline V and J ends were trimmed by 0 bases and 5 bases, with 17 bases remaining between them. Here the CDR3 reads CASSLGLATQWETQYF. The CDR3 nucleotides are TGCGCCAGCAGCTTGGGCCTAGCTACTCAGTGGGAGACCCAGTACTTC.

J is TRBJ2-1 and V is TRBV5-4; TRBD2 aligns across 9 bases. CDR1 and CDR2 (germline): SGHNT, YYREEE (reference sequence). V was clipped by 5 bases and J by 2 bases; unmatched bases: 5. This CDR3 has 15 amino acids. CDR3 sequence reads: CASSFAGGTYNEQFF. CDR3 DNA sequence: TGTGCCAGCAGTTTCGCGGGAGGGACCTACAATGAGCAGTTCTTC.

In its sample, this clone was seen many times. The sample has other DNA sequences that encode this CDR3 too. The CDR3 protein is CASSQDRSGETQYF. The CDR3 nucleotides read TGCGCCAGCAGCCAAGATCGCAGCGGCGAGACCCAGTACTTC. The J gene is TRBJ2-5, the V gene TRBV4-3, with D possibly TRBD2 on 5 matching bases. From germline, CDR1 is LGHNA and CDR2 YSLEER. V lost 0 bases and J 5 bases, leaving 10 bases between the germline ends. The length of the CDR3 is 14 residues.